The next 32 T cell receptor beta chains were all read from a single sample in a study of T cells in Graves' hyperthyroidism and ophthalmopathy. TCR beta CDR3 regions were amplified from RNA transcripts. During a first-round RT-PCR of the TCR CDR3, the HTBI primer set was used. TCRdb itself ran the multiplex PCR reads through MiXCR, one entry per CDR3 protein. This table has hundreds of thousands of distinct CDR3 sequences, 35% to 45% appearing once. The sample comprised blood. Every receptor here comes from a man younger than 35 with Graves' hyperthyroidism.

The chain carries TRBV29-1 and TRBJ1-2, with 7 nucleotides matching TRBD1. In germline, CDR1 is SQVTM, CDR2 ANQGSEA. The CDR3 is 13 residues long. The ends lost 4 bases at V and 4 bases at J; junction bases unmatched: 6. The CDR3 protein is CSVGQGGGYGYTF. The CDR3 DNA follows: TGCAGCGTTGGCCAGGGGGGGGGCTATGGCTACACCTTC.

DNA for the CDR3: TGTGCCAGCAGCTTCACCCTAGCGGGAGGCTACGAGCAGTACTTC. Translation gives CASSFTLAGGYEQYF. The chain joins TRBV11-2 to TRBJ2-7, with TRBD2 matching over 11 bases. The CDR3 has 15 amino acids. The V and J ends lost 3 bases and 3 bases, in that order; junction bases with no gene match: 4. Germline CDR1 is SGHAT and CDR2 is FQNNGV.

This clonotype was recorded at least ten times. The CDR3 coding sequence is TGTGCCAGCAGCACCCGGTCCGGTGGGGGAAACACCATATATTTT. Translation gives CASSTRSGGGNTIYF. The genes are TRBV7-2 and TRBJ1-3; no firm D call. The germline gives CDR1 SGHTA, CDR2 FQGNSA. The length of the CDR3 is 15 residues. The V gene lost 5 bases and the J gene lost 4 bases, with 15 bases spanning the gap.

The chain joins TRBV4-2 to TRBJ1-2; tentatively, D is TRBD1 (5 bases). Trimming took off 0 bases at V and 2 bases at J, with 13 bases between the two ends. The germline CDR1 and CDR2 sequences are LGHNA and YNFKEQ. This CDR3 is built from 16 residues. CDR3 sequence: CASSQEGMGPNYGYTF. The CDR3 nucleotides read TGTGCCAGCAGCCAAGAAGGGATGGGACCGAACTATGGCTACACCTTC.

This clonotype was picked up many times. The genes are TRBV12-3 or TRBV12-4 and TRBJ2-7; 8 positions agree with TRBD1. This CDR3 has 14 residues. V lost 5 bases, J lost 3 bases, and 6 bases stayed unmatched. Here the CDR3 DNA reads TGTGCCAGCAGTCCGGACAGGGACCGCTACGAGCAGTACTTC. Its protein product is CASSPDRDRYEQYF.

This clonotype was picked up a small number of times. The rearrangement joins TRBV6-5 to TRBJ1-6; TRBD1 is a possible D gene (6 bases). This CDR3 is built from 14 residues. Germline V CDR1 and CDR2: MNHEY, SVGAGI. V was cut by 7 bases and J by 9 bases, with 16 bases left in between. CDR3 sequence reads: CASTLQGTSSPLHF. CDR3 coding DNA: TGTGCCAGCACCTTACAGGGAACGAGTTCACCCCTCCACTTT.

The chain carries TRBV7-2 and TRBJ1-1; 8 bases agree with TRBD1. This CDR3 contains 20 residues. Trimming cost V 5 bases and J 7 bases; bases outside gene matches: 27. The germline gives CDR1 SGHTA, CDR2 FQGNSA. CDR3 in amino acids: CASSQDRGQVRADHLNEAFF. CDR3 coding DNA: TGTGCCAGCAGCCAAGATAGGGGACAGGTGCGGGCTGATCACTTGAATGAAGCTTTCTTT.

The V and J genes are TRBV5-1 and TRBJ2-7, with D tentatively TRBD1 (6 bases). The CDR3 covers 17 residues. Trimming stripped 1 base from V and 2 bases from J, with 19 bases between. CDR1 SGHRS and CDR2 YFSETQ come from the germline V gene. In DNA, the CDR3 is TGCGCCAGCAGCTTGATATCAACAGGGACCACCACCTACGAGCAGTACTTC. This codes for CASSLISTGTTTYEQYF.

The rearrangement uses TRBV15 and TRBJ1-5; the D gene is possibly TRBD1 (6 bases). Trimming took 4 bases from V and 4 from J, leaving 8 bases between them. The CDR3 is 13 residues long. Germline CDR1 and CDR2: LNHNV and YYDKDF (reference sequence). The DNA for the CDR3 is TGTGCCACCAGCACAGGGGCGAATCAGCCCCAGCATTTT. This encodes CATSTGANQPQHF.

Comment on this clonotype: Sequence at one end of the junction differs from germline and may be a read error. This chain links TRBV5-1 with TRBJ2-7, with D unclear. Germline V gives CDR1 SGHRS, CDR2 YFSETQ. The CDR3 runs to 13 residues. The CDR3 nucleotides read TGCGCCAGCAGCTTGGCCCCGGCCTACGAGCGGTACTTC. Translated, it gives CASSLAPAYERYF. The full variable domain, completed using reference TRBV5-1 and TRBJ2-7, is KAGVTQTPRYLIKTRGQQVTLSCSPISGHRSVSWYQQTPGQGLQFLFEYFSETQRNKGNFPGRFSGRQFSNSRSEMNVSTLELGDSALYLCASSLAPAYERYFGPGTRLTVT.

This chain uses TRBV29-1 with TRBJ1-4; 8 bases are a match to TRBD1. This CDR3 region has 13 residues. The germline V gene encodes CDR1 SQVTM and CDR2 ANQGSEA. V lost 6 bases to trimming and J lost 11 bases; unmatched junction nucleotides: 11. CDR3 sequence: CSVEGQDSEKLFF. CDR3 DNA: TGCAGCGTAGAGGGACAGGATTCGGAGAAACTGTTTTTT.

The chain joins TRBV14 to TRBJ1-6; unclear D gene. This CDR3 has 13 residues. In germline, CDR1 is SGHDN, CDR2 FVKESK. Trimming took 8 bases from V and 14 from J, leaving 19 bases between them. The CDR3 protein is CASSWTPAMALHF. The CDR3, as DNA: TGTGCCAGCTCCTGGACCCCGGCGATGGCCCTCCACTTT.

The chain joins TRBV7-9 to TRBJ2-2; either TRBD1 or TRBD2 may supply D (5 bases each). Germline V gives CDR1 SEHNR, CDR2 FQNEAQ (reference sequence). Trimming took 5 bases from V and 0 from J, leaving 10 bases between them. This CDR3 has 15 residues. The CDR3 protein is CASSEGPTNTGELFF. DNA for the CDR3: TGTGCCAGCAGCGAGGGACCGACGAACACCGGGGAGCTGTTTTTT.

Of note for this clonotype: At one end, the junction sequence differs from germline, possibly due to a read error. The chain couples TRBV9 to TRBJ1-1; D ambiguous. This CDR3 has 15 amino acids. The germline V gene encodes CDR1 SGDLS and CDR2 YYNGEE. This CDR3 is CAGSADDGALTEAFF. The CDR3 region has the DNA TGTGCCGGCAGCGCTGACGACGGAGCACTCACTGAAGCTTTCTTT.

The rearrangement links TRBV7-9 to TRBJ2-7, with TRBD1 matching over 9 bases. Germline trimming cut 6 bases from V and 7 bases from J; bases unmatched to any gene: 10. The germline V gene encodes CDR1 SEHNR and CDR2 FQNEAQ (reference sequence). The CDR3 spans 14 residues. CDR3 nucleotide sequence: TGTGCCAGCAGTGATCCGGGACAGGGTGAAGAGCAGTACTTC. Its protein product is CASSDPGQGEEQYF.

Ten or more counts support this clonotype. The genes are TRBV7-2 and TRBJ1-4; possibly TRBD1 for D (5 bases). Trimming pared 5 bases from V and 5 bases from J, leaving 9 bases between. The CDR3 is 13 residues long. The germline gives CDR1 SGHTA, CDR2 FQGNSA. This chain's CDR3 is CASSQTVNEKLFF. For the CDR3, the DNA is TGTGCCAGCAGCCAGACAGTGAATGAAAAACTGTTTTTT.

This clonotype turned up a few times. J is TRBJ2-7 and V is TRBV7-8; D gene ambiguous. Trimming took 5 bases from V and 7 from J, leaving 15 bases between them. This CDR3 spans 13 amino acids. Germline CDR1 SGHVS, CDR2 FQNEAQ. The CDR3 nucleotides read TGTGCCAGCAGCCCGCCTTCGACCGGGGAGCAGTACTTC. Its protein product is CASSPPSTGEQYF. Variable domain in full (rest from reference TRBV7-8 and TRBJ2-7): GAGVSQSPRYKVAKRGQDVALRCDPISGHVSLFWYQQALGQGPEFLTYFQNEAQLDKSGLPSDRFFAERPEGSVSTLKIQRTQQEDSAVYLCASSPPSTGEQYFGPGTRLTVT.

Many counts were recorded for this clonotype. V is TRBV29-1 and J is TRBJ1-1; D gene uncertain. V gave up 3 bases and J gave up 10 bases, with 18 bases separating them. This CDR3 region has 13 residues. Looked up from germline, CDR1 is SQVTM and CDR2 is ANQGSEA. As DNA, the CDR3 is TGCAGCGTTGATCCTACCCAGGTGGAATCAGCTTTCTTT. This encodes CSVDPTQVESAFF.

The rearrangement joins TRBV11-2 to TRBJ1-3; D gene uncertain. V lost 4 bases, J lost 2 bases, and 15 bases lay in between. Germline CDR1 and CDR2: SGHAT and FQNNGV. This CDR3 has 16 amino acids. This chain's CDR3 is CASSSGGRVAGNTIYF. Written as DNA, the CDR3 is TGTGCCAGCAGCTCAGGAGGGAGGGTTGCTGGAAACACCATATATTTT. The whole variable domain, remainder taken from reference TRBV11-2 and TRBJ1-3, is EAGVAQSPRYKIIEKRQSVAFWCNPISGHATLYWYQQILGQGPKLLIQFQNNGVVDDSQLPKDRFSAERLKGVDSTLKIQPAKLEDSAVYLCASSSGGRVAGNTIYFGEGSWLTVV.

In its sample, this clonotype was seen many times. The chain employs TRBV6-5 and TRBJ1-1, with D possibly matching TRBD1 (6 bases). Trimming took off 5 bases at V and 13 bases at J, with 17 bases between the two ends. Germline V gene sequence: CDR1 MNHEY, CDR2 SVGAGI. The CDR3 has 12 amino acids. In nucleotides, the CDR3 is TGTGCCAGCAGTGACCCGGGACAAAGACATTTCTTT. This gives the protein CASSDPGQRHFF.

V and J are TRBV15 and TRBJ2-5; D might be TRBD1 or TRBD2, each matching 5 bases. The CDR3 runs 15 residues. Germline V CDR1 and CDR2: LNHNV, YYDKDF (reference sequence). The V end was cut by 0 bases, the J end by 9 bases, with 17 bases between. CDR3 sequence reads: CATSRDFGANQPQYF. Written as DNA, the CDR3 is TGTGCCACCAGCAGAGATTTCGGGGCCAATCAGCCCCAGTACTTC.

This clonotype was observed many times. The CDR3, as DNA: TGTGCCACCAGCAGAGATCGGGGCAGCTCCTACGAGCAGTACTTC. It is translated as CATSRDRGSSYEQYF. V and J are TRBV15 and TRBJ2-7, with D possibly called TRBD1 or TRBD2 (5 bases each). CDR1 and CDR2 from the germline V gene are LNHNV and YYDKDF (reference sequence). V lost 0 bases and J lost 0, with 9 bases in between. The CDR3 sequence is 15 residues long.

As regards this clonotype: The germline gene is not matched at one end of the junction; a read error may be the cause. This chain uses TRBV13 with TRBJ1-5; unclear D gene. Germline-derived CDR1 and CDR2 are PRHDT and FYEKMQ (reference sequence). The CDR3 is 14 amino acids. CDR3 nucleotide sequence: TGTGCCAGCGGCTTAAGGCAAAGCAATCAGCCCCAGCATTTT. Amino acids: CASGLRQSNQPQHF.

The chain has TRBV20-1 and TRBJ2-2, with a possible D match to TRBD1 (6 bases). The CDR3 is 13 residues long. Trimming left V 5 bases short and J 5 bases short, with 12 bases between. Per the germline V gene, CDR1 is DFQATT and CDR2 is SNEGSKA (reference sequence). The CDR3 sequence: CSAGPTGTGELFF. The CDR3 nucleotides are TGCAGTGCTGGCCCCACAGGGACCGGGGAGCTGTTTTTT.

The chain is built from TRBV20-1 and TRBJ1-4; D is uncertain. Trimming took off 3 bases at V and 8 bases at J, with 13 bases between the two ends. CDR1 and CDR2 from the germline V gene are DFQATT and SNEGSKA (reference sequence). This CDR3 spans 13 amino acids. CDR3 coding DNA: TGCAGTGCTAGCCATGGGGTAGGAGAAAAACTGTTTTTT. This sequence encodes CSASHGVGEKLFF.

This clonotype was seen more than once but under ten times. The chain employs TRBV7-2 and TRBJ1-5; D not resolved. CDR1 is SGHTA and CDR2 is FQGNSA in the germline V gene. The CDR3 sequence is 15 residues long. Trimming removed 5 bases from V and 0 bases from J, with 11 bases in between. The CDR3 coding sequence is TGTGCCAGCAGCCACGACGGGGATAGCAATCAGCCCCAGCATTTT. Residues: CASSHDGDSNQPQHF.

The rearrangement uses TRBV12-3 or TRBV12-4 and TRBJ2-5; possible D gene TRBD2, 5 bases. The CDR3 is 13 amino acids. V was pared by 7 bases and J by 7 bases, with 16 bases between. CDR3 nucleotide sequence: TGTGCCAGCACCTTGAGGGAGAGCGGGACCCAGTACTTC. This codes for CASTLRESGTQYF.

This clonotype was detected only a few times. The chain links TRBV5-1 to TRBJ1-1; unclear D gene. V lost 5 bases and J lost 1, with 9 bases in between. Germline CDR1 is SGHRS and CDR2 is YFSETQ. This CDR3 is 13 amino acids long. This CDR3 is CASRPLPNTEAFF. CDR3 bases: TGCGCCAGCAGACCGCTTCCGAACACTGAAGCTTTCTTT.

This rearrangement joins TRBV5-1 to TRBJ2-2; D not certain. CDR1 is SGHRS and CDR2 is YFSETQ in the germline V gene. CDR3 size: 13 residues. Trimming shortened V by 0 bases and J by 6 bases, and 6 bases separated the two germline ends. This CDR3 reads CASSLESPGELFF. DNA of the CDR3: TGCGCCAGCAGCTTGGAATCCCCCGGGGAGCTGTTTTTT.

This clonotype was observed a single time. The rearrangement links TRBV4-1 to TRBJ1-2, with 11 positions matching TRBD1. This CDR3 contains 14 residues. The V segment lost 4 bases and the J segment 8 bases; nucleotides outside the gene matches: 6. Looked up from germline, CDR1 is MGHRA and CDR2 is YSYEKL. The CDR3: CASSLGQGAEGYTF. CDR3 DNA sequence: TGCGCCAGCAGCCTCGGACAGGGGGCTGAGGGCTACACCTTC.

This clonotype appeared many times. The rearrangement links TRBV25-1 to TRBJ1-3; D is perhaps TRBD1 (5 bases). Germline V gene sequence: CDR1 MGHDK, CDR2 SYGVNS. The ends were cut back, 1 base at V and 4 bases at J, with 17 bases in the middle. This CDR3 spans 17 amino acids. The CDR3 sequence: CASSEFLGVLEGNTIYF. The CDR3 bases are TGTGCCAGCAGTGAATTCCTAGGGGTGTTAGAAGGAAACACCATATATTTT.

There are many counts of this clonotype. This chain connects TRBV9 to TRBJ1-1, with a weak D call TRBD1 (5 bases). The V end lost 0 bases, the J end lost 0 bases, and 9 bases lay between the germline ends. Germline V CDR1 and CDR2: SGDLS, YYNGEE. The CDR3 length is 15 residues. CDR3 nucleotide sequence: TGTGCCAGCAGCGTAGGGGTGGGGCTGAACACTGAAGCTTTCTTT. Amino acids: CASSVGVGLNTEAFF. Full variable domain (remainder filled in from reference TRBV9 and TRBJ1-1): DSGVTQTPKHLITATGQRVTLRCSPRSGDLSVYWYQQSLDQGLQFLIQYYNGEERAKGNILERFSAQQFPDLHSELNLSSLELGDSALYFCASSVGVGLNTEAFFGQGTRLTVV.